This T cell receptor (beta chain) was recorded in a study of control samples from healthy donors and cancer patients. This clone appeared a few times. Trimming stripped 8 bases from V and 0 bases from J, with 11 bases between. There are 15 residues in the CDR3. Germline CDR1 and CDR2: SGHAT and FQNNGV. Clones were read by immunoSEQ multiplex PCR, and TCRdb kept only the in-frame ones, dropping some. The sample holds 250,000 to 300,000 clones; over 70% are singletons and the top ten take about an eighth. The receptor was derived from an older woman with lung cancer. The sequenced sample consisted of PBMCs. V usage is TRBV11-2 and J usage is TRBJ1-6; D not certain. The CDR3 region is CASGQGGSYNSPLHF. The CDR3 DNA follows: TGTGCCAGCGGGCAAGGTGGCTCCTATAATTCACCCCTCCACTTT.